The 31 T cell receptor beta chains reported below all come from one sample, sequenced in a study of Graves' ophthalmopathy and Graves' hyperthyroidism. RNA transcripts were the source from which TCR beta CDR3 regions were amplified. Amplification began with first-round RT-PCR using HTBI primers, then second-round multiplex PCR was performed. A single record per CDR3 protein comes from TCRdb applying MiXCR to the multiplex PCR reads. This table holds 450,000 to 600,000 distinct CDR3 sequences, 35% to 45% found once. The sequenced sample consisted of peripheral blood or thyroid tissue (not recorded which). Source of these receptors: an adult man with Graves' hyperthyroidism.

V is TRBV7-2 and J is TRBJ2-7, with TRBD1 matching 12 bases. The CDR3 has 14 amino acids. Germline CDR1 SGHTA, CDR2 FQGNSA. V shed 3 bases, J shed 7 bases, and the junction held 4 bases outside the gene matches. This CDR3 is CASSFRDRGQEQYF. Here the CDR3 DNA reads TGTGCCAGCAGCTTCCGGGACAGGGGGCAAGAGCAGTACTTC.

Concerning this clonotype: At one end the junction does not follow the germline gene, possibly because of a read error. The J gene is TRBJ1-5, the V gene TRBV15; D is unresolved. The V gene's germline CDR1 is LNHNV and CDR2 YYDKDF (reference sequence). The CDR3 runs to 8 residues. CDR3 nucleotides: TGTGCCACCAGCAGAGGGGGTTTT. Amino acid sequence: CATSRGGF. The full variable domain, in which reference TRBV15 and TRBJ1-5 provide the parts outside the CDR3, is DAMVIQNPRYQVTQFGKPVTLSCSQTLNHNVMYWYQQKSSQAPKLLFHYYDKDFNNEADTPDNFQSRRPNTSFCFLDIRSPGLGDTAMYLCATSRGGFGDGTRLSIL.

This clonotype occurred many times. The chain joins TRBV19 to TRBJ1-1; D remains ambiguous. The CDR3 is made up of 14 amino acids. V gave up 3 bases and J gave up 5 bases, with 13 bases separating them. CDR1 LNHDA and CDR2 SQIVND come from the germline V gene (reference sequence). In nucleotides, the CDR3 is TGTGCCAGTAGTATCGTAGGGAGCGGAACTGAAGCTTTCTTT. Its translation: CASSIVGSGTEAFF.

In the case of this clonotype: This may be a read error, as it is one base from a much larger clone. This chain connects TRBV5-1 to TRBJ1-1; D is unresolved. The V and J ends lost 4 bases and 0 bases respectively, with 10 bases between them. Germline assignment: CDR1 SGHRS and CDR2 YFSETQ. The CDR3 sequence is 14 residues long. CDR3 nucleotide sequence: TGCGCCAGCAGCCTGGACGTAATGAACACTGAAGCTTTCTTT. It yields the protein CASSLDVMNTEAFF.

A few counts support this clonotype. V and J are TRBV12-3 or TRBV12-4 and TRBJ1-4, with D possibly being TRBD1 (5 bases). This CDR3 has 13 amino acids. Between the trimmed V and J ends, which lost 6 bases and 7 bases, there was a span of 12 bases. The CDR3 loop reads CASSGRAFEKLFF. The CDR3 nucleotides read TGTGCCAGCAGCGGCAGGGCTTTTGAAAAACTGTTTTTT.

This clonotype has a count of ten or more. The CDR3 DNA reads TGTGCCAGCAGTTTAGCCAGGGAGGACGGCTACACCTTC. Its translation is CASSLAREDGYTF. The rearrangement links TRBV12-3 or TRBV12-4 to TRBJ1-2; possible D gene TRBD1, 5 bases. V lost 0 bases, J lost 8 bases, and 10 bases lay in between. CDR3 length: 13 residues.

A word on this clonotype: This may be a read error: a much more frequent sequence differs by one nucleotide. The chain recombines TRBV7-2 with TRBJ2-5; 9 positions match TRBD1. CDR1 is SGHTA, CDR2 FQGNSA, per germline. The CDR3 contains 15 residues. Here the CDR3 reads CASRPTYRGQGTQYF. The CDR3, as DNA: TGTGCCAGCAGGCCGACATACAGGGGGCAAGGGACCCAGTACTTC.

A few counts support this clonotype. A clone one base away is much larger, so this may be a read error. V usage is TRBV5-6 and J usage is TRBJ1-2, with TRBD1 as a possible D gene (6 bases). Germline V gene data show CDR1 as SGHDT and CDR2 as YYEEEE. CDR3 length: 14 residues. The CDR3 DNA sequence: TGTGCCAGCAGCCCCGGACAGATCTCCTATGACTACACCTTC. Protein sequence: CASSPGQISYDYTF.

With respect to this clonotype: This clone may be a read error of a much larger clone one base away. The chain recombines TRBV10-3 with TRBJ1-6; 8 bases are shared with TRBD1. This CDR3 is 16 amino acids long. The V gene's germline CDR1 is ENHRY and CDR2 SYGVKD. The J segment lost 5 bases and the V segment lost 2 bases, leaving 5 bases of the junction unmatched. The CDR3 coding sequence is TGTGCCATCAGTGAGCGAACAGGGGGAGATAATTCACCCCTCCACTTT. Encoded protein: CAISERTGGDNSPLHF.

Comment on this clonotype: Since a much larger clone is just one base distant, this may be a read error. The chain joins TRBV6-1 to TRBJ1-1; D remains unclear. This CDR3 has 15 residues. CDR1 and CDR2 from the germline V gene are MNHNS and SASEGT. The CDR3 protein is CACSELAVMNTEAFF. The CDR3 region has the DNA TGTGCCTGCAGTGAACTGGCAGTCATGAACACTGAAGCTTTCTTT.

V and J are TRBV25-1 and TRBJ2-1; no clear D gene. Germline V gene sequence: CDR1 MGHDK, CDR2 SYGVNS. The CDR3 runs 15 residues. V was cut by 2 bases and J by 5 bases, with 13 bases left in between. The CDR3 DNA reads as TGTGCCAGCAGTGAAGTCGGCGCATTTCACAATGAGCAGTTCTTC. Translating gives CASSEVGAFHNEQFF.

This clonotype was observed many times. This chain uses TRBV9 with TRBJ2-7; either TRBD1 or TRBD2 may supply D (5 bases each). V was trimmed by 3 bases and J by 3 bases, leaving 7 bases between them. CDR3 length equals 12 residues. In germline, CDR1 is SGDLS, CDR2 YYNGEE. DNA for the CDR3: TGTGCCAGCAGCGGGGACGGCTACGAGCAGTACTTC. This codes for CASSGDGYEQYF.

The chain is built from TRBV5-1 and TRBJ1-5; D is possibly TRBD1 (5 bases). The length of the CDR3 is 16 residues. In germline, CDR1 is SGHRS, CDR2 YFSETQ. Trimming pared 4 bases from V and 4 bases from J, leaving 18 bases between. CDR3 residues: CASSRGRGGDNQPQHF. CDR3 coding DNA: TGCGCCAGCAGCCGTGGACGGGGCGGAGATAATCAGCCCCAGCATTTT.

The V gene is TRBV20-1, the J gene TRBJ1-2; a weak D match, TRBD1 (5 bases). Germline V gene data show CDR1 as DFQATT and CDR2 as SNEGSKA (reference sequence). The length of the CDR3 is 12 residues. The V gene lost 4 bases and the J gene lost 4 bases, with 10 bases spanning the gap. The CDR3 spells CSATDSGYGYTF. As DNA, the CDR3 is TGCAGTGCTACAGACAGCGGCTATGGCTACACCTTC.

In the case of this clonotype: This may be a read error: a much more frequent sequence differs by one nucleotide. The rearrangement uses TRBV10-3 and TRBJ2-3; 7 positions match TRBD1. CDR1 ENHRY and CDR2 SYGVKD come from the germline V gene. CDR3 length: 15 residues. The CDR3 region is CASSDWDRSTDTQYF. CDR3 nucleotide sequence: TGTGCCAGCAGTGACTGGGACAGAAGCACAGATACGCAGTATTTT.

Ten or more counts support this clonotype. The chain recombines TRBV12-3 or TRBV12-4 with TRBJ1-1; D is perhaps TRBD1 (6 bases). Deletions cut 5 bases from V and 5 bases from J, with 15 bases between. CDR3 size: 14 residues. The CDR3 DNA is TGTGCCAGCAGTGAACAGGGCCAGAGGACTGAAGCTTTCTTT. Residues: CASSEQGQRTEAFF.

This clonotype has just one count. This may arise from a read error, as a much more abundant clone is one base away. The chain links TRBV7-2 to TRBJ2-2; 8 nucleotides align to TRBD1. Germline CDR1 is SGHTA and CDR2 is FQGNSA. This CDR3 is 16 amino acids long. The V and J ends lost 8 bases and 3 bases, in that order; junction bases with no gene match: 11. The CDR3 is CASGRVRGRHTGELFF. The CDR3 DNA sequence: TGTGCCAGCGGCCGCGTCAGGGGGCGCCACACCGGGGAGCTGTTTTTT.

This clonotype was seen a few times. Just one base apart from a much larger clone, this may be a read error. The rearrangement links TRBV5-5 to TRBJ2-7, with TRBD2 matching 7 bases. From germline, CDR1 is SGHKS and CDR2 YYEKEE (reference sequence). Unmatched junction bases numbered 16, after V lost 4 bases and J lost 3 bases. The CDR3 contains 17 residues. For the CDR3, the DNA is TGTGCCAGCAGCCGACGACCCCGGGACTACCCCTTCTACGAGCAGTACTTC. It specifies CASSRRPRDYPFYEQYF.

This clonotype was detected ten times or more. The J gene is TRBJ1-1, the V gene TRBV10-3, with D unresolved. The CDR3 covers 12 residues. Trimming removed 0 bases from V and 11 bases from J, with 10 bases in between. The V gene's germline CDR1 is ENHRY and CDR2 SYGVKD. The CDR3 sequence: CAISESSGQAFF. CDR3 nucleotide sequence: TGTGCCATCAGTGAGTCGAGTGGGCAGGCTTTCTTT.

The V and J genes are TRBV10-3 and TRBJ2-7, with TRBD2 matching over 8 bases. The CDR3 covers 15 residues. Germline V gene sequence: CDR1 ENHRY, CDR2 SYGVKD. V was pared by 10 bases and J by 7 bases, with 18 bases of the junction left unmatched. CDR3: CATGGEGYGGNEQYF. CDR3 bases: TGTGCCACCGGGGGGGAGGGGTATGGCGGCAATGAGCAGTACTTC.

This clonotype was observed at least ten times. V gene TRBV19 combines with J gene TRBJ2-7; D is perhaps TRBD1 or TRBD2 (6 bases each). Germline-derived CDR1 and CDR2 are LNHDA and SQIVND (reference sequence). The CDR3 length is 14 residues. Between the trimmed V and J ends, which lost 2 bases and 3 bases, there was a span of 11 bases. DNA for the CDR3: TGTGCCAGTAGTATAACGGGGGCGGACTACGAGCAGTACTTC. Translating gives CASSITGADYEQYF.

The chain combines TRBV7-9 with TRBJ2-3, with 10 bases that match TRBD1. Germline loops: CDR1 SEHNR, CDR2 FQNEAQ (reference sequence). The CDR3 sequence is 17 residues long. J was trimmed by 0 bases and V by 6 bases; bases with no gene match: 9. The CDR3 reads CASRPSDRGLSTDTQYF. The CDR3 region has the DNA TGTGCCAGCAGACCTTCAGACAGGGGGCTGAGCACAGATACGCAGTATTTT.

This clonotype showed up many times. The rearrangement links TRBV6-6 to TRBJ2-7; D might be TRBD2 (6 bases). The CDR3 spans 16 residues. Trimming shortened V by 0 bases and J by 0 bases, and 12 bases separated the two germline ends. The germline V gene has CDR1 MNHNY and CDR2 SVGAGI (reference sequence). The CDR3, as DNA: TGTGCCAGCAGTTACTCTTTCGGGAGCAACTCCTACGAGCAGTACTTC. It yields the protein CASSYSFGSNSYEQYF.

This clonotype was recorded a few times. The rearrangement uses TRBV7-9 and TRBJ1-1, with a weak D call TRBD1 (5 bases). Trimming shortened V by 2 bases and J by 5 bases, and 12 bases separated the two germline ends. This CDR3 is 14 amino acids long. Germline V lookup: CDR1 SEHNR, CDR2 FQNEAQ (reference sequence). CDR3 amino acids: CASSLLVGETEAFF. The CDR3 DNA is TGTGCCAGCAGCTTACTAGTGGGGGAAACTGAAGCTTTCTTT.

To note about this clonotype: A junction boundary mismatches the germline segment, possibly from a read error. V and J are TRBV5-1 and TRBJ1-1; 7 positions agree with TRBD1. The germline CDR1 and CDR2 sequences are SGHRS and YFSETQ. This CDR3 is built from 15 residues. CDR3: CASGLQGVLNTEAFF. The DNA of the CDR3 is TGTGCCAGCGGCTTGCAGGGGGTACTAAACACTGAAGCTTTCTTT.

The V and J genes are TRBV12-3 or TRBV12-4 and TRBJ2-7; D tentatively reads TRBD1 or TRBD2 (5 bases each). Trimming cost V 3 bases and J 4 bases, with 16 bases left between them. There are 15 residues in the CDR3. The CDR3 sequence: CASSFGTPLSYEQYF. CDR3 sequence (DNA): TGTGCCAGCAGTTTCGGGACCCCTCTGTCGTACGAGCAGTACTTC.

This clonotype has at least ten counts. The V call is TRBV12-3 or TRBV12-4, the J call TRBJ2-5; 14 bases map to TRBD2. J lost 4 bases, V lost 5 bases, and 6 bases had no gene match. The CDR3 sequence is 16 residues long. The CDR3 DNA sequence: TGTGCCAGCAGTCCGGGACTAGCGGGAGTGGCAGAGACCCAGTACTTC. Translated, it gives CASSPGLAGVAETQYF.

This clonotype was seen repeatedly, ten times or more. For the CDR3, the DNA is TGTGCCAGCGCGAGCTACGAGCAGTACTTC. This encodes CASASYEQYF. The chain combines TRBV2 with TRBJ2-7; D ambiguous. The CDR3 is 10 amino acids. The V end lost 8 bases, the J end lost 3 bases, and 5 bases lay between the germline ends. CDR1 SNHLY and CDR2 FYNNEI come from the germline V gene.

The chain links TRBV29-1 to TRBJ1-1; D is possibly TRBD1 (6 bases). Germline CDR1 reads SQVTM; CDR2 reads ANQGSEA. Trimming left V 6 bases short and J 3 bases short, with 14 bases between. The CDR3 runs 13 residues. This chain's CDR3 is CSVTTGSYTEAFF. Here the CDR3 DNA reads TGCAGCGTGACAACAGGGTCTTACACTGAAGCTTTCTTT. Full variable domain (remainder filled in from reference TRBV29-1 and TRBJ1-1): SAVISQKPSRDICQRGTSLTIQCQVDSQVTMMFWYRQQPGQSLTLIATANQGSEATYESGFVIDKFPISRPNLTFSTLTVSNMSPEDSSIYLCSVTTGSYTEAFFGQGTRLTVV.

This clonotype was recorded at least ten times. The chain recombines TRBV6-1 with TRBJ2-7, with TRBD1 matching over 9 bases. The CDR3 extends over 13 amino acids. V was pared by 7 bases and J by 6 bases, with 7 bases of the junction left unmatched. Germline CDR1 reads MNHNS; CDR2 reads SASEGT. CDR3 loop: CASNPTGGSEQYF. The CDR3 DNA reads TGTGCCAGCAATCCGACAGGGGGAAGCGAGCAGTACTTC.

This chain connects TRBV7-3 to TRBJ2-2, with D perhaps TRBD1 (6 bases). V was shortened by 5 bases and J by 7 bases, with 17 bases between the two germline ends. Germline lookup yields CDR1 SGHTA and CDR2 FQGTGA. The CDR3 loop spans 15 amino acids. In DNA, the CDR3 is TGTGCCAGCAGCCTAAGATCAGGGGTCGACGGGGAGCTGTTTTTT. Protein product: CASSLRSGVDGELFF. The whole variable domain, filled in from reference TRBV7-3 and TRBJ2-2, reads GAGVSQTPSNKVTEKGKYVELRCDPISGHTALYWYRQSLGQGPEFLIYFQGTGAADDSGLPNDRFFAVRPEGSVSTLKIQRTERGDSAVYLCASSLRSGVDGELFFGEGSRLTVL.